This T cell receptor beta chain was captured in a study of T cell responses to AZD1222 COVID-19 vaccine. Assay: immunoSEQ multiplex PCR; the TCRdb copy retains only in-frame clones and omits some. The sample lists approximately 150,000 clones, 92% seen once, with approximately 1.7% in the top ten. Germline CDR1 MNHEY, CDR2 SMNVEV (reference sequence). The CDR3 sequence is 14 residues long. The trim removed 7 bases at V and 6 bases at J, leaving 10 bases unmatched. The chain links TRBV27 to TRBJ2-7, with 9 bases matching TRBD1. This TCR was recovered from an adult in good health. Material: peripheral blood, obtained on day 0 of AZD1222 vaccination. The CDR3 is CASTAGQGMSEQYF. DNA of the CDR3: TGTGCCAGCACTGCGGGACAGGGTATGAGCGAGCAGTACTTC.